The rows below give T cell receptor beta chains drawn from one sample of a study of CD8 T cells in Susac syndrome. TCRdb redid the calling of the immunoSEQ multiplex PCR reads with MiXCR, one entry per CDR3 protein. The sample records approximately 49,000 distinct CDR3 sequences, just under 95% being singletons. Sequencing was done on a sample of CD8+ T cells from PBMCs. The receptors here all came from a human donor with Susac syndrome. The CDR3 runs from the conserved cysteine through the conserved F or W. Fields, in order: J gene, D gene, V gene, clone size, CDR3 protein, CDR3 DNA. A D gene is named only where the DNA matches it firmly. The size of a clone is reported for some rows only, either as once, few or many, or as a class for expanded clones.

J: TRBJ2-3
D: NA
V: TRBV5-4
size: NA
CDR3: CASSLWGDTQYF
DNA: TGTGCCAGCAGCTTATGGGGGGATACGCAGTATTTT

J: TRBJ1-2
D: NA
V: TRBV10-3
size: NA
CDR3: CAISESEHYGYTF
DNA: TGTGCCATCAGTGAGTCTGAGCACTATGGCTACACCTTC

J: TRBJ2-5
D: TRBD2
V: TRBV19
size: NA
CDR3: CASSMGTSGGQETQYF
DNA: TGTGCCAGTAGTATGGGGACTAGCGGGGGCCAAGAGACCCAGTACTTC

J: TRBJ1-1
D: NA
V: TRBV9
size: NA
CDR3: CASSVVAAGTEAFF
DNA: TGTGCCAGCAGCGTAGTAGCGGCGGGCACTGAAGCTTTCTTT

J: TRBJ2-2
D: NA
V: TRBV6-5
size: NA
CDR3: CASRDDTGELFF
DNA: TGTGCCAGCAGGGACGACACCGGGGAGCTGTTTTTT

J: TRBJ2-1
D: TRBD1
V: TRBV5-1
size: NA
CDR3: CASSLGDRRSNEQFF
DNA: TGCGCCAGCAGCTTGGGGGACAGGCGGAGTAATGAGCAGTTCTTC

J: TRBJ2-1
D: TRBD1
V: TRBV19
size: NA
CDR3: CASIGRGLDEQFF
DNA: TGTGCCAGTATAGGCAGGGGGCTGGATGAGCAGTTCTTC

J: TRBJ2-3
D: NA
V: TRBV9
size: NA
CDR3: CASSVLGQLIDTQYF
DNA: TGTGCCAGCAGCGTTCTAGGCCAGTTGATAGATACGCAGTATTTT

J: TRBJ2-7
D: NA
V: TRBV30
size: NA
CDR3: CAWTEGVGYEQYF
DNA: TGTGCCTGGACTGAGGGAGTTGGGTACGAGCAGTACTTC

J: TRBJ2-5
D: NA
V: TRBV11-2
size: NA
CDR3: CASRELETQYF
DNA: TGTGCCAGCAGGGAGCTAGAGACCCAGTACTTC

J: TRBJ2-1
D: NA
V: TRBV4-3
size: NA
CDR3: CASSQEGRDEQFF
DNA: TGCGCCAGCAGCCAAGAAGGACGCGATGAGCAGTTCTTC

J: TRBJ2-2
D: NA
V: TRBV9
size: NA
CDR3: CASSPTGLVKYTGELFF
DNA: TGTGCCAGCAGCCCAACGGGACTTGTAAAGTACACCGGGGAGCTGTTTTTT

J: TRBJ1-2
D: NA
V: TRBV12-3/TRBV12-4
size: NA
CDR3: CASSSRHTF
DNA: TGTGCCAGCAGTTCCAGACACACCTTC

J: TRBJ1-1
D: TRBD1
V: TRBV30
size: NA
CDR3: CAWSNGQGVTEAFF
DNA: TGTGCCTGGAGTAACGGACAGGGGGTAACTGAAGCTTTCTTT

J: TRBJ2-5
D: NA
V: TRBV2
size: NA
CDR3: CASSGKTQYF
DNA: TGTGCCAGCAGTGGGAAGACCCAGTACTTC

J: TRBJ2-1
D: TRBD1
V: TRBV6-6
size: NA
CDR3: CASGVTGGGNEQFF
DNA: TGTGCCAGCGGGGTGACAGGGGGAGGCAATGAGCAGTTCTTC

J: TRBJ1-1
D: NA
V: TRBV14
size: once
CDR3: CASSPRQTNTEAFF
DNA: TGTGCCAGCAGCCCGAGGCAGACGAACACTGAAGCTTTCTTT

J: TRBJ1-3
D: NA
V: TRBV12-3/TRBV12-4
size: once
CDR3: CASSPRLMSGNTIYF
DNA: TGTGCCAGCAGCCCCCGGCTCATGTCTGGAAACACCATATATTTT

J: TRBJ1-2
D: NA
V: TRBV13
size: NA
CDR3: CASRRGLDGYTF
DNA: TGTGCCAGCCGGAGGGGCTTGGATGGCTACACCTTC

J: TRBJ2-7
D: TRBD1
V: TRBV19
size: NA
CDR3: CASSIYRGRPYEQYF
DNA: TGTGCCAGTAGTATTTACAGGGGGCGCCCCTACGAGCAGTACTTC

J: TRBJ2-5
D: NA
V: TRBV3-1
size: NA
CDR3: CASSQVGLETQYF
DNA: TGTGCCAGCAGCCAAGTAGGGTTAGAGACCCAGTACTTC